This T cell receptor (beta chain) appears in the sequencing data of a study of T cells after yellow fever vaccination. Study-wide results and limits: Weaker in magnitude, the secondary response showed a faster peak on day 5 versus 15. Although most clonotypes did not, a small share appeared in both CD4 and CD8 compartments. Re-detected after boosting: most primary clones, 95% to 98% of CD4 and around 86% of CD8.

Generation of TCR cDNA used 5'RACE template switching (which added a universal primer site and UMIs). TCRdb itself ran the 5' RACE reads through MiXCR, one entry per CDR3 protein. The sample shows about 350,000 distinct CDR3 sequences, roughly 7.5% of them seen only once. There are a few counts of this clonotype. What it binds is unknown. J lost 8 bases, V lost 4 bases, and 9 bases had no gene match. Germline V gene lookup returns CDR1 MNHNY and CDR2 SVGAGI (reference sequence). The CDR3 is 15 residues long. This chain links TRBV6-6 with TRBJ2-1, with TRBD1 matching 9 bases. The source is a man aged 18 to 29 who received the YFV17D yellow fever vaccine. The starting material was PBMCs, obtained 35 to 50 days after the first yellow fever vaccination. The chain's CDR3 is CASSLETGGEYEQFF. CDR3 bases: TGTGCCAGCAGTTTAGAAACAGGGGGCGAGTATGAGCAGTTCTTC.